A single sample is the source of the 17 T cell receptor beta chains below, sequenced in a study of OX40 agonist ivuxolimab in advanced cancers. Profiling relied on immunoSEQ multiplex PCR, and the TCRdb table lists in-frame clones only, not all of them. The repertoire consists of tens of thousands of clones, with about 87% occurring once and the leading ten covering around 0.65%. The material sequenced was CD4+ or CD8+ T cells sorted from blood, taken in a trial of the OX40 agonist ivuxolimab. The receptor set was obtained from an adult with an advanced solid tumor such as melanoma, head and neck, liver or kidney cancer.

The chain is built from TRBV2 and TRBJ2-1; 11 bases are shared with TRBD2. The J segment lost 7 bases and the V segment lost 0 bases, leaving 8 bases of the junction unmatched. Looked up from germline, CDR1 is SNHLY and CDR2 is FYNNEI. This CDR3 is 17 amino acids long. In DNA form, the CDR3 reads TGTGCCAGCAGTGAAGCGCGGCTAGCGGGAGGTCGTAATGAGCAGTTCTTC. This codes for CASSEARLAGGRNEQFF.

The chain links TRBV2 to TRBJ1-1; the D gene is possibly TRBD1 (6 bases). Germline-derived CDR1 and CDR2 are SNHLY and FYNNEI. The V gene lost 8 bases and the J gene lost 1 base, with 11 bases spanning the gap. The CDR3 covers 13 residues. The CDR3 DNA reads TGTGCCAGCCGTCGGGGGGCGAACACTGAAGCTTTCTTT. It yields the protein CASRRGANTEAFF.

The chain recombines TRBV19 with TRBJ2-1, with D perhaps TRBD2 (5 bases). From germline, CDR1 is LNHDA and CDR2 SQIVND (reference sequence). The CDR3 totals 13 residues. Trimming took 3 bases from V and 7 from J, leaving 10 bases between them. The CDR3 coding sequence is TGTGCCAGTAGTATTATGGGGAGTAATGAGCAGTTCTTC. Translated, it gives CASSIMGSNEQFF.

The V and J genes are TRBV28 and TRBJ2-6; 9 positions agree with TRBD1. The CDR3 spans 16 residues. Germline lookup yields CDR1 MDHEN and CDR2 SYDVKM. The V and J ends lost 8 bases and 4 bases, in that order; junction bases with no gene match: 9. The CDR3 sequence is CASDTGGASGANVLTF. For the CDR3, the DNA is TGTGCCAGCGATACAGGGGGCGCGTCGGGGGCCAACGTCCTGACTTTC.

V usage is TRBV5-1 and J usage is TRBJ2-7; 13 nucleotides match TRBD2. With 4 bases clipped from V and 6 bases from J, the junction kept 7 bases outside the gene matches. Per the germline V gene, CDR1 is SGHRS and CDR2 is YFSETQ. The CDR3 spans 15 residues. CDR3 loop: CASSPTSGRAGEQYF. CDR3 nucleotides: TGCGCCAGCAGCCCCACTAGCGGGAGGGCCGGCGAGCAGTACTTC.

This clone was detected only once. The rearrangement uses TRBV7-3 and TRBJ2-1; no clear D gene. The V and J ends lost 2 bases and 7 bases respectively, with 3 bases between them. The CDR3 totals 11 residues. Germline CDR1 and CDR2: SGHTA and FQGTGA. DNA for the CDR3: TGTGCCAGCAGCTTATCAAATGAGCAGTTCTTC. It is translated as CASSLSNEQFF.

The V and J genes are TRBV5-1 and TRBJ2-7; D is unresolved. The V end was cut by 4 bases, the J end by 3 bases, with 8 bases between. The CDR3 runs to 12 residues. Germline values: CDR1 SGHRS, CDR2 YFSETQ. CDR3 sequence reads: CASSPGYYEQYF. The CDR3 DNA is TGCGCCAGCAGCCCGGGTTACTACGAGCAGTACTTC.

This sequence joins TRBV7-3 and TRBJ2-1; 8 bases align to TRBD1. The CDR3 consists of 16 residues. V lost 5 bases and J lost 4; bases outside the gene matches: 10. Germline V gene data show CDR1 as SGHTA and CDR2 as FQGTGA. The CDR3 nucleotides read TGTGCCAGCAGCCGCTCCGGGACAGGTATATACAATGAGCAGTTCTTC. It yields the protein CASSRSGTGIYNEQFF. Drawing the rest from reference TRBV7-3 and TRBJ2-1, the complete variable domain is GAGVSQTPSNKVTEKGKYVELRCDPISGHTALYWYRQSLGQGPEFLIYFQGTGAADDSGLPNDRFFAVRPEGSVSTLKIQRTERGDSAVYLCASSRSGTGIYNEQFFGPGTRLTVL.

This chain joins TRBV5-4 and TRBJ1-1; no definite D call. CDR1 and CDR2 from the germline V gene are SGHNT and YYREEE (reference sequence). V was pared by 0 bases and J by 0 bases, with 6 bases between. The CDR3 length is 14 residues. The CDR3 protein is CASSLDLMNTEAFF. The CDR3 DNA follows: TGTGCCAGCAGCTTGGACCTTATGAACACTGAAGCTTTCTTT.

The rearrangement links TRBV9 to TRBJ2-5; a possible D gene is TRBD1 (6 bases). With 7 bases removed from V and 5 bases from J, the gap between germline ends came to 15 bases. CDR3 length: 13 residues. CDR1 is SGDLS, CDR2 YYNGEE, per germline. The DNA for the CDR3 is TGTGCCAGCTCAGAGGCCGGACAGGAGACCCAGTACTTC. Translating it yields CASSEAGQETQYF.

V gene TRBV27 combines with J gene TRBJ2-7; weak D call: TRBD1 (6 bases). CDR1 is MNHEY and CDR2 is SMNVEV in the germline V gene (reference sequence). V was shortened by 5 bases and J by 3 bases, with 11 bases between the two germline ends. The CDR3 runs to 13 residues. CDR3 sequence (DNA): TGTGCCAGCAGTGCTACAGGGTTCTACGAGCAGTACTTC. Its protein is CASSATGFYEQYF.

This CDR3 is CASSQDGGGRSTDTQYF. The DNA of the CDR3 is TGTGCCAGCAGCCAAGATGGGGGCGGGAGGTCGACAGATACGCAGTATTTT. This rearrangement joins TRBV4-2 to TRBJ2-3; 8 bases are shared with TRBD2. With V trimmed by 0 bases and J by 3 bases, 8 bases remained unmatched. This CDR3 contains 17 residues. Germline CDR1 and CDR2: LGHNA and YNFKEQ.

The genes are TRBV5-4 and TRBJ2-1, with 10 nucleotides matching TRBD2. CDR3 size: 18 residues. Looked up from germline, CDR1 is SGHNT and CDR2 is YYREEE (reference sequence). V shed 0 bases, J shed 4 bases, and the junction held 10 bases outside the gene matches. The CDR3 region has the DNA TGTGCCAGCAGCTTGGCCGGCGGGCTAGCGGGAGTTTACAATGAGCAGTTCTTC. It encodes CASSLAGGLAGVYNEQFF.

The rearrangement uses TRBV5-8 and TRBJ2-3; 7 positions match TRBD2. Germline assignment: CDR1 SGHTS and CDR2 YDEGEE. The CDR3 length is 16 residues. V was pared by 4 bases and J by 4 bases, with 12 bases of the junction left unmatched. The CDR3 here is CASSSTGGSWADTQYF. The CDR3 bases are TGTGCCAGCAGCAGTACAGGCGGGAGTTGGGCAGATACGCAGTATTTT.

The DNA for the CDR3 is TGTGCCAGCAGCTCAAACTCTGGAAACACCATATATTTT. It translates to CASSSNSGNTIYF. This chain uses TRBV7-2 with TRBJ1-3, with no clear D. Germline values: CDR1 SGHTA, CDR2 FQGNSA. Trimming took off 4 bases at V and 0 bases at J, with 4 bases between the two ends. The CDR3 sequence is 13 residues long.

The chain couples TRBV11-3 to TRBJ2-7; 7 positions match TRBD1. Germline CDR1 and CDR2: SGHNT and YENEEA. The CDR3 totals 15 residues. The V segment lost 3 bases and the J segment 7 bases; nucleotides outside the gene matches: 12. This chain's CDR3 is CASSFRQGPLEEQYF. The CDR3 DNA is TGTGCCAGCAGCTTCCGACAGGGACCTTTGGAAGAGCAGTACTTC.

V is TRBV2 and J is TRBJ1-1; the D is unclear. Germline CDR1 reads SNHLY; CDR2 reads FYNNEI. The CDR3 is made up of 14 amino acids. Trimming stripped 7 bases from V and 0 bases from J, with 12 bases between. The CDR3 DNA sequence: TGTGCCAGCACCCAACTTAGCATGAACACTGAAGCTTTCTTT. It yields the protein CASTQLSMNTEAFF. The variable domain in full, completed from reference TRBV2 and TRBJ1-1, reads EPEVTQTPSHQVTQMGQEVILRCVPISNHLYFYWYRQILGQKVEFLVSFYNNEISEKSEIFDDQFSVERPDGSNFTLKIRSTKLEDSAMYFCASTQLSMNTEAFFGQGTRLTVV.